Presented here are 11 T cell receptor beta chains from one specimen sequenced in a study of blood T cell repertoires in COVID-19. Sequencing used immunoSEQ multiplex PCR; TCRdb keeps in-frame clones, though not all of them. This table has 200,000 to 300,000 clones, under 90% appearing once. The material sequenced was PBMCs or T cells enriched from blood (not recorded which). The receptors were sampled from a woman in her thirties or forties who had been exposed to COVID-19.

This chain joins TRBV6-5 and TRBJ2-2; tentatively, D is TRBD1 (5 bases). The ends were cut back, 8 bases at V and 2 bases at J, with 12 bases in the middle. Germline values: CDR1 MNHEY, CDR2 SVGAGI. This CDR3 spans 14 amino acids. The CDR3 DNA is TGTGCCAGCCGGACACTGCCCAACACCGGGGAGCTGTTTTTT. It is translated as CASRTLPNTGELFF.

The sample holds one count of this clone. CDR3 sequence: CASSAAGASTEAFF. The CDR3 DNA reads as TGTGCCAGCAGTGCGGCAGGGGCGAGCACTGAAGCTTTCTTT. J is TRBJ1-1 and V is TRBV6-4; perhaps TRBD1 as D (6 bases). The germline V gene encodes CDR1 MRHNA and CDR2 SNTAGT. The V end lost 4 bases, the J end lost 4 bases, and 13 bases lay between the germline ends. This CDR3 is 14 amino acids long.

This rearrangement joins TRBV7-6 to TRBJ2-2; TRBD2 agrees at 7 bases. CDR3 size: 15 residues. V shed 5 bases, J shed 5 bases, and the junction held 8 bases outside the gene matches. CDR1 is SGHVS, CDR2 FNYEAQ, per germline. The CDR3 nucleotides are TGTGCCAGCAGCCCATCGGGGGGACGAACCGGGGAGCTGTTTTTT. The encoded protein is CASSPSGGRTGELFF.

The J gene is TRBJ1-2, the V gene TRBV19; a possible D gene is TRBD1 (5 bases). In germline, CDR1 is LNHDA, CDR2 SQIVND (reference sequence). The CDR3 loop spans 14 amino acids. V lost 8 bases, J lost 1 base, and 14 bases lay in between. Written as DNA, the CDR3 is TGTGCCAGTCTTGGGACTATTAATAACTATGGCTACACCTTC. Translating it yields CASLGTINNYGYTF.

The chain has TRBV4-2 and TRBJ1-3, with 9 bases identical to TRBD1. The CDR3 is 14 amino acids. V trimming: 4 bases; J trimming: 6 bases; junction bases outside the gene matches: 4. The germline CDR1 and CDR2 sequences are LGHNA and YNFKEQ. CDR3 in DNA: TGTGCCAGCAGCCCCCGGACAGGGGAAAACACCATATATTTT. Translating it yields CASSPRTGENTIYF.

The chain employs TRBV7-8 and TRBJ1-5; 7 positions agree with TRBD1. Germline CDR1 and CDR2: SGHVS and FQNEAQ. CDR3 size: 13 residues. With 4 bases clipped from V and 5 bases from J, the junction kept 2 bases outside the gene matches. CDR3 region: CASSSQGDQPQHF. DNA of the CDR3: TGTGCCAGCAGCTCGCAGGGGGATCAGCCCCAGCATTTT.

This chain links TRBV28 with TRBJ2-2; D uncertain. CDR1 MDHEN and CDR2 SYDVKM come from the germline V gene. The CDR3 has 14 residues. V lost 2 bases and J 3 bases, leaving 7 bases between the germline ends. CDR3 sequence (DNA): TGTGCCAGCAGTTTAGTAGAGGACACCGGGGAGCTGTTTTTT. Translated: CASSLVEDTGELFF. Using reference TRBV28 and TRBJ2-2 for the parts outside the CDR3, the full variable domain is DVKVTQSSRYLVKRTGEKVFLECVQDMDHENMFWYRQDPGLGLRLIYFSYDVKMKEKGDIPEGYSVSREKKERFSLILESASTNQTSMYLCASSLVEDTGELFFGEGSRLTVL.

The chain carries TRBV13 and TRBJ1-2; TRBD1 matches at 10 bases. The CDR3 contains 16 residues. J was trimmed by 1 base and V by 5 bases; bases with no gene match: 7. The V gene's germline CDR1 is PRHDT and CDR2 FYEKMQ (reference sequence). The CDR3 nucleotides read TGTGCCAGCAGCCTGGACAGGGGGAACCTTAACTATGGCTACACCTTC. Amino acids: CASSLDRGNLNYGYTF.

Written as DNA, the CDR3 is TGTGCCAGCAGTGTACAGGGAGCAAATCAGCCCCAGCATTTT. Its protein is CASSVQGANQPQHF. The chain has TRBV27 and TRBJ1-5; weak D call: TRBD1 (6 bases). This CDR3 contains 14 residues. Trimming took off 5 bases at V and 4 bases at J, with 12 bases between the two ends. The germline V gene has CDR1 MNHEY and CDR2 SMNVEV (reference sequence).

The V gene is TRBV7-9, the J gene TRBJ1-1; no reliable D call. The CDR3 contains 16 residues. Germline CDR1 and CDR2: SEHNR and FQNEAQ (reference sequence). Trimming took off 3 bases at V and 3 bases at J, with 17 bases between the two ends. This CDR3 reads CASSFLVRAKDTEAFF. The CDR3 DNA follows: TGTGCCAGCAGCTTTCTCGTGAGGGCGAAAGACACTGAAGCTTTCTTT.

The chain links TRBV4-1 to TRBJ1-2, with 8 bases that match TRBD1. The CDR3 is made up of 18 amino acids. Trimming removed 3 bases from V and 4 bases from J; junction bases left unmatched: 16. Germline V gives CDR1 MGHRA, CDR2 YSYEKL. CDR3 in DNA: TGCGCCAGCAGCCACCGAAGCCGGACAGGGTCTTCTGCCTATGGCTACACCTTC. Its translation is CASSHRSRTGSSAYGYTF.